The present T cell receptor beta chain was sequenced within a study of blood T cells in healthy people across ages. The study, taken as a whole, reports: Changes in expanded clonotypes were possibly confounded, as the CMV status of donors was unknown. It was not possible, with unsorted PBMCs, to conclusively compare naive and antigen-experienced cells.

With a J-beta primer mix and a sample-barcoded 5' primer, a second PCR ran roughly 6 to 11 cycles. TCRdb ran MiXCR on the 5' RACE reads and lists one entry per CDR3 protein. The repertoire holds approximately 1,100,000 distinct CDR3 sequences, with 40% to 50% as singletons. The length of the CDR3 is 15 residues. The ends lost 6 bases at V and 8 bases at J; junction bases unmatched: 8. To note about this clonotype: Its antigen remains unidentified.

Specimen: blood. This chain uses TRBV12-3 or TRBV12-4 with TRBJ2-1; 12 bases are a match to TRBD2. The sequence was collected from a woman aged 55-70 years in good health. The DNA of the CDR3 is TGTGCCAGCAGACCTAGCGGGAGGGCCGGGTATGAGCAGTTCTTC. Amino acid sequence: CASRPSGRAGYEQFF.